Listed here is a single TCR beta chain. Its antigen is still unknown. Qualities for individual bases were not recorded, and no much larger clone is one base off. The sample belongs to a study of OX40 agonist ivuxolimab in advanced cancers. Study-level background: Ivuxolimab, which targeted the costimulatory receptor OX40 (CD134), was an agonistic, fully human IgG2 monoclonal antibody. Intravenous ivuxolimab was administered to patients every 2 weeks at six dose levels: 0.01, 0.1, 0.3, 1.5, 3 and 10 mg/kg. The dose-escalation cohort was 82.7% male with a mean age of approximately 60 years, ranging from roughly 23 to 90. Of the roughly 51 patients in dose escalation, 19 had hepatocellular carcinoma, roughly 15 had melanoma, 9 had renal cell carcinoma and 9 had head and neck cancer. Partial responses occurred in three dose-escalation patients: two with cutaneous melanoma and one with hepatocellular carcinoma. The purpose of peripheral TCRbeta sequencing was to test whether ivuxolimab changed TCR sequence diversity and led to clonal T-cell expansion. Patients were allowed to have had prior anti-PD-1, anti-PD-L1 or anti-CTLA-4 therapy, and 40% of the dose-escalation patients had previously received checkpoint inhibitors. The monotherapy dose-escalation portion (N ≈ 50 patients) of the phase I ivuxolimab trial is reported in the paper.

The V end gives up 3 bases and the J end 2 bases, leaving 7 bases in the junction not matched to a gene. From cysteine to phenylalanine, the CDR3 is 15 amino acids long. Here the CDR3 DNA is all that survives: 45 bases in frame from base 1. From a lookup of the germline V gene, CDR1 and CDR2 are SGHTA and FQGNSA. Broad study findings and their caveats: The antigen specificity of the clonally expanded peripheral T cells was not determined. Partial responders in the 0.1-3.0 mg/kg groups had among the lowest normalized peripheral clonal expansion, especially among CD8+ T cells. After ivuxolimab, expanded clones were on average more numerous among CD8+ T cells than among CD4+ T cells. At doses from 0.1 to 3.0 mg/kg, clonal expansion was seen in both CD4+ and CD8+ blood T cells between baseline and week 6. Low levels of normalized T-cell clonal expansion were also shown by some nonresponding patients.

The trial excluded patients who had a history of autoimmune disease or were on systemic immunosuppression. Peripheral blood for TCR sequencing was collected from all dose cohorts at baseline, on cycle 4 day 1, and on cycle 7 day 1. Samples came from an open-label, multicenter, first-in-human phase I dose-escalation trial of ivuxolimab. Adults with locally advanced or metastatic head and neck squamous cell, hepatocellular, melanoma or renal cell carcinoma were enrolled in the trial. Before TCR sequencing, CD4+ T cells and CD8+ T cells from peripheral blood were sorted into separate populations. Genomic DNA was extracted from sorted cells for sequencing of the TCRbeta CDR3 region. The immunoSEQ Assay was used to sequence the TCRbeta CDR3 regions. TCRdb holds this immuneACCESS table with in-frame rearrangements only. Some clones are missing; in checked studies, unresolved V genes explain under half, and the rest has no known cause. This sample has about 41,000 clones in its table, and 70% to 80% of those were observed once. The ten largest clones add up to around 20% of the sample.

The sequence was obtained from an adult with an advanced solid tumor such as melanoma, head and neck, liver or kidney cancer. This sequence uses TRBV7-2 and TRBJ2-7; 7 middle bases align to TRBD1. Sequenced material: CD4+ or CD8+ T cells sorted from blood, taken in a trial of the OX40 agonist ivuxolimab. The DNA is TGTGCCAGCAGCTTCAGCCGGGACAGAACCTACGAGCAGTACTTC. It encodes CASSFSRDRTYEQYF. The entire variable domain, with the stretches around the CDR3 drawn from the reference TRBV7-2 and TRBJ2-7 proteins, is GAGVSQSPSNKVTEKGKDVELRCDPISGHTALYWYRQSLGQGLEFLIYFQGNSAPDKSGLPSDRFSAERTGGSVSTLTIQRTQQEDSAVYLCASSFSRDRTYEQYFGPGTRLTVT.